The T cell receptor (beta chain) under discussion was sequenced for a study of glioma-infiltrating T cells. Amplification of TCR alpha and beta CDR3 regions from RNA used iRepertoire nested multiplex PCR. TCRdb fed the multiplex PCR reads into MiXCR, producing one record per CDR3 protein. Of around 170,000 distinct CDR3 sequences in the sample, about 47% were seen once. This clonotype has ten or more counts. The specimen sequenced was glioma tissue, nonneoplastic brain tissue, or PBMCs (not recorded which). This receptor was taken from a human donor with low-grade glioma or glioblastoma, undergoing nonglioma brain surgery, or in good health (not recorded which).

The chain's CDR3 is CASRISGYTDTQYF. The CDR3 nucleotides read TGTGCCAGCAGAATTAGCGGATACACAGATACGCAGTATTTT. The chain recombines TRBV6-1 with TRBJ2-3; D perhaps matches TRBD2 (6 bases). The CDR3 covers 14 residues. Germline V lookup: CDR1 MNHNS, CDR2 SASEGT. Trimming stripped 6 bases from V and 2 bases from J, with 12 bases between.